One sample yielded the 14 T cell receptor beta chains listed below, sequenced in a study of OX40 agonist ivuxolimab in advanced cancers. Profiling relied on immunoSEQ multiplex PCR, and the TCRdb table lists in-frame clones only, not all of them. The sample shows 80,000 or so clones, more than 85% of them seen only once. The sequencing here drew on CD4+ or CD8+ T cells sorted from blood, taken in a trial of the OX40 agonist ivuxolimab. These receptors came from an adult with an advanced solid tumor such as melanoma, head and neck, liver or kidney cancer.

This rearrangement joins TRBV5-4 to TRBJ1-2, with a weak D call TRBD1 (5 bases). The CDR3 contains 13 residues. Per germline, CDR1 SGHNT and CDR2 YYREEE (reference sequence). V was trimmed by 4 bases and J by 4 bases, leaving 11 bases between them. CDR3 protein: CASSVNRIYGYTF. CDR3 bases: TGTGCCAGCAGCGTAAACAGGATCTATGGCTACACCTTC.

The rearrangement links TRBV5-1 to TRBJ2-1; TRBD1 aligns across 7 bases. Germline loops: CDR1 SGHRS, CDR2 YFSETQ. V lost 0 bases, J lost 2 bases, and 8 bases stayed unmatched. The CDR3 contains 17 residues. CDR3 coding DNA: TGCGCCAGCAGCTTGGCCTCCCGGGACAGAACCTACAATGAGCAGTTCTTC. Amino acids: CASSLASRDRTYNEQFF.

The chain joins TRBV5-1 to TRBJ2-5, with TRBD2 matching 10 bases. V shed 2 bases and J 3 bases; nucleotides not matched to a gene: 7. Germline CDR1 is SGHRS and CDR2 is YFSETQ. This CDR3 is built from 16 residues. CDR3 residues: CASSFSTSGEKETQYF. CDR3 nucleotides: TGCGCCAGCAGCTTTAGTACTAGCGGGGAAAAAGAGACCCAGTACTTC. The full variable domain, rest sourced from reference TRBV5-1 and TRBJ2-5, is KAGVTQTPRYLIKTRGQQVTLSCSPISGHRSVSWYQQTPGQGLQFLFEYFSETQRNKGNFPGRFSGRQFSNSRSEMNVSTLELGDSALYLCASSFSTSGEKETQYFGPGTRLLVL.

This chain links TRBV28 with TRBJ2-2, with TRBD2 identical over 7 bases. The V gene end was trimmed by 5 bases and the J gene end by 5 bases; junction bases not matched to a gene: 8. The germline CDR1 and CDR2 sequences are MDHEN and SYDVKM. This CDR3 has 15 residues. The CDR3 sequence is CASSDHGLGTGELFF. CDR3 sequence (DNA): TGTGCCAGCAGTGATCATGGACTAGGTACCGGGGAGCTGTTTTTT.

The V gene is TRBV27, the J gene TRBJ2-3; the D is unclear. The CDR3 covers 15 residues. V lost 3 bases, J lost 0 bases, and 10 bases lay in between. Germline V CDR1 and CDR2: MNHEY, SMNVEV (reference sequence). CDR3 in amino acids: CASSFTVASTDTQYF. The CDR3 nucleotides read TGTGCCAGCAGTTTCACAGTTGCTAGCACAGATACGCAGTATTTT.

V usage is TRBV6-1 and J usage is TRBJ2-7; 9 bases are shared with TRBD2. The CDR3 totals 14 residues. Trimming cost V 3 bases and J 6 bases; bases outside gene matches: 6. The germline CDR1 and CDR2 sequences are MNHNS and SASEGT. Here the CDR3 reads CASSDGAGGIEQYF. For the CDR3, the DNA is TGTGCCAGCAGTGACGGAGCGGGGGGCATCGAGCAGTACTTC.

This chain links TRBV4-2 with TRBJ1-6; D not resolved. From germline, CDR1 is LGHNA and CDR2 YNFKEQ. The CDR3 has 13 amino acids. Trimming left V 2 bases short and J 7 bases short, with 6 bases between. In nucleotides, the CDR3 is TGTGCCAGCAGCCAAAGGGTGAATTCACCCCTCCACTTT. This codes for CASSQRVNSPLHF.

This chain links TRBV19 with TRBJ2-2, with TRBD1 matching 8 bases. The CDR3 covers 15 residues. Germline V gives CDR1 LNHDA, CDR2 SQIVND (reference sequence). V lost 6 bases, J lost 1 base, and 4 bases stayed unmatched. The DNA for the CDR3 is TGTGCCAGTAGCACCGGACAGGGGAACACCGGGGAGCTGTTTTTT. Its translation: CASSTGQGNTGELFF.

The chain carries TRBV5-1 and TRBJ2-2; 8 bases agree with TRBD2. The CDR3 consists of 14 residues. The V segment lost 4 bases and the J segment 3 bases; nucleotides outside the gene matches: 2. Germline V lookup: CDR1 SGHRS, CDR2 YFSETQ. The CDR3 region is CASSGSGDTGELFF. As DNA, the CDR3 is TGCGCCAGCAGCGGTAGCGGGGACACCGGGGAGCTGTTTTTT. Drawing the rest from reference TRBV5-1 and TRBJ2-2, the complete variable domain is KAGVTQTPRYLIKTRGQQVTLSCSPISGHRSVSWYQQTPGQGLQFLFEYFSETQRNKGNFPGRFSGRQFSNSRSEMNVSTLELGDSALYLCASSGSGDTGELFFGEGSRLTVL.

CDR3 DNA: TGTGCCAGCACCCCGGGACAGAACTATGGCTACACCTTC. Amino acids: CASTPGQNYGYTF. This chain links TRBV6-5 with TRBJ1-2, with 7 bases aligning to TRBD1. Trimming removed 7 bases from V and 2 bases from J; junction bases left unmatched: 4. Germline values: CDR1 MNHEY, CDR2 SVGAGI. CDR3 length: 13 residues.

This clone was recorded only once. The chain couples TRBV4-2 to TRBJ2-1, with TRBD2 identical over 8 bases. The V and J ends lost 4 bases and 7 bases, in that order; junction bases with no gene match: 12. CDR3 length: 16 residues. Germline-derived CDR1 and CDR2 are LGHNA and YNFKEQ. The CDR3 nucleotides read TGTGCCAGCAGCCTGACGATGCGGGGGGCGGGTAATGAGCAGTTCTTC. This translates into CASSLTMRGAGNEQFF.

V and J are TRBV28 and TRBJ1-2; weak D call: TRBD1 (6 bases). The V end was cut by 4 bases, the J end by 4 bases, with 16 bases between. Germline CDR1 and CDR2: MDHEN and SYDVKM. This CDR3 comprises 15 residues. CDR3 loop: CASSSTPGVGYGYTF. The CDR3 DNA is TGTGCCAGCAGTTCCACGCCAGGGGTAGGCTATGGCTACACCTTC.

The J gene is TRBJ1-2, the V gene TRBV6-6, with D tentatively TRBD1 (6 bases). V lost 6 bases and J 4 bases, leaving 9 bases between the germline ends. The CDR3 spans 12 residues. From germline, CDR1 is MNHNY and CDR2 SVGAGI (reference sequence). The CDR3 protein is CASSQGFYGYTF. The CDR3 nucleotides read TGTGCCAGCAGCCAGGGGTTCTATGGCTACACCTTC.

The gene calls are TRBV10-1 and TRBJ2-3, with D possibly TRBD2 on 6 matching bases. Germline-derived CDR1 and CDR2 are WNHNN and SYGVQD (reference sequence). CDR3 length: 13 amino acids. V was pared by 4 bases and J by 2 bases, with 7 bases between. This CDR3 is CASSGGNTDTQYF. DNA of the CDR3: TGCGCCAGCAGTGGCGGGAACACAGATACGCAGTATTTT.